This record covers a single T cell receptor beta chain. The antigen remains undetermined. The sample originates from a study of OX40 agonist ivuxolimab in advanced cancers. General observations from the study: In general, CD8+ T cells held more expanded clones than CD4+ did, on average.

Only in-frame clones appear in the TCRdb table, and some are missing; sequencing was by immunoSEQ multiplex PCR. Found here are tens of thousands of clones, over 75% of them singletons; the top ten hold about 4%. The CDR3 totals 12 residues. The V gene lost 8 bases and the J gene lost 3 bases, with 10 bases spanning the gap. From germline, CDR1 is MNHNY and CDR2 SVGAGI (reference sequence). Autoimmune disease history or systemic immunosuppression excluded patients. Sampling times: baseline, cycle 4 day 1, cycle 7 day 1. The sample was CD4+ or CD8+ T cells sorted from blood, taken in a trial of the OX40 agonist ivuxolimab. This sequence originates from an adult with an advanced solid tumor such as melanoma, head and neck, liver or kidney cancer. The chain combines TRBV6-6 with TRBJ1-1; D unclear. The CDR3 DNA reads TGTGCCAGCGGACCTACCTACACTGAAGCTTTCTTT. Translating it yields CASGPTYTEAFF.